What follows describes a single T cell receptor (beta chain). Its antigen is currently not known. No base quality values were provided; no much bigger clone lies one nucleotide off. CDR1 SGHDT and CDR2 YYEEEE are derived from the germline V gene. Counted from cysteine to phenylalanine, this CDR3 has 16 amino acids. Of all the DNA, just the CDR3 is kept, 48 bases in frame from base 1. Trimming leaves V shorter by 4 bases and J shorter by 3 bases, with the junction holding 10 bases beyond the gene matches. Whole blood was collected in K2EDTA tubes by collaborating institutions according to the institutions' own protocols. For TCRbeta analysis, collaborators shipped samples as frozen whole blood, isolated PBMCs, or DNA extracted from either of those sample types. The sample belongs to a study of blood T cell repertoires in COVID-19 (dated by TCRdb to the early 2020s). About the full investigation: Samples covering the acute and convalescent phases of COVID-19 were provided by collaborators in the United States, Italy and Spain. The prospective study material was composed of cDNA or gDNA derived from T cells, B-cell-depleted T cells, or PBMCs. Where available, HLA class I and class II types were taken from metadata supplied by the sample provider and were not determined by assay-based typing. The repertoires were released in a freely available public database intended as a resource for research on the immune response to SARS-CoV-2. The samples were drawn from two sources: the first 160 participants of the ongoing ImmuneRACE study, and 1,200 or so subjects contributed by 6 global collaborators. Deeply sampled blood TCRbeta repertoires from subjects exposed to, actively infected with, or recovered from COVID-19 were included in the dataset. Nearly every sample came with metadata listing a de-identified subject ID, COVID-19 status, age in years and sex.

TCRbeta CDR3 regions were amplified from genomic DNA using the immunoSEQ Assay, a bias-controlled multiplex PCR. The paper's data handling went like this. Nucleated cell counts per sample were estimated from amplification of reference gene primers within the assay. Sequence reads were collapsed and filtered to measure the absolute abundance of every unique TCRbeta CDR3 rearrangement. Productive Simpson clonality was computed per sample as the square root of Simpson's diversity index over productive rearrangements. As stored in TCRdb, this immuneACCESS dataset retains in-frame rearrangements with V and J assigned. A fraction of the clones does not appear; measured against another copy, unresolved V genes explain less than half of the discrepancy, and the remainder lacks a known reason. D and trimming come from the DNA, and the V and J calls and clone size come from that table. The sample table contains 200,000 to 250,000 clones; only one count was recorded for around 87% of them. The top ten constitute 3% to 3.5% of the sample.

What the research found in general, with its limitations: The amount of clinical and demographic metadata varied by source and participant and was provided uncurated.

The receptor was isolated from a man aged 55 to 69 with acute or convalescent COVID-19. Sequencing used peripheral blood. Recombination linked TRBV5-6 to TRBJ2-3, and TRBD1 matches 8 of the central bases. The sequenced DNA: TGTGCCAGCAGCAAGACACAGGGGGTAGGGACAGATACGCAGTATTTT. This yields the protein CASSKTQGVGTDTQYF.